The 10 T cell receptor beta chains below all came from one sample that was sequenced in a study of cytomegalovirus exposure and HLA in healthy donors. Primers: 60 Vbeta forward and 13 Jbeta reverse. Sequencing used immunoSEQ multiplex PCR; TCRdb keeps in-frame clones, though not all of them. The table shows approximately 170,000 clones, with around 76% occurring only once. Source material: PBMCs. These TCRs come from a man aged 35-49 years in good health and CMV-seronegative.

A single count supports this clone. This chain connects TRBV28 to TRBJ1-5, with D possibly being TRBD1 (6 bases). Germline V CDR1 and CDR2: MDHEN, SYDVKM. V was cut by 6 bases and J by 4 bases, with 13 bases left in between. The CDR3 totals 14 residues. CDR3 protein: CASSRRQVNQPQHF. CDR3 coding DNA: TGTGCCAGCAGCCGCCGACAGGTTAATCAGCCCCAGCATTTT.

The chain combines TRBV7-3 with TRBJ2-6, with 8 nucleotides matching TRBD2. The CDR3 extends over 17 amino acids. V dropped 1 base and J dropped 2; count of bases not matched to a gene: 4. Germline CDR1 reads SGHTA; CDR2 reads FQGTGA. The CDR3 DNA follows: TGTGCCAGCAGCTTAATCGCGCGGGGGGCTGGGGCCAACGTCCTGACTTTC. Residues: CASSLIARGAGANVLTF.

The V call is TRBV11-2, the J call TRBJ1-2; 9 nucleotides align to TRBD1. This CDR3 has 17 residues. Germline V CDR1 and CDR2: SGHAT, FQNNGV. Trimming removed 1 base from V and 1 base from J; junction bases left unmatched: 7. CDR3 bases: TGTGCCAGCAGCTTAGTTGGGACAGGGACTGGTAACTATGGCTACACCTTC. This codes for CASSLVGTGTGNYGYTF.

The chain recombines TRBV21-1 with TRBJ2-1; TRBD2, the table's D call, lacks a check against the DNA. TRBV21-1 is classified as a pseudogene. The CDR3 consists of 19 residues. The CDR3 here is CASSIQAFLLAGVSVEQFF. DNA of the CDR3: TGTGCCAGCAGCATACAAGCCTTTCTACTAGCGGGAGTATCGGTTGAGCAGTTCTTC.

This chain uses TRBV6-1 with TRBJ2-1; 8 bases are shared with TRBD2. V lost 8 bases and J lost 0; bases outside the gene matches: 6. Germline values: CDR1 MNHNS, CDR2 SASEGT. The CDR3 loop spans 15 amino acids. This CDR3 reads CASGPGLGSYNEQFF. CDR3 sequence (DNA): TGTGCCAGCGGACCGGGACTAGGCTCCTACAATGAGCAGTTCTTC.

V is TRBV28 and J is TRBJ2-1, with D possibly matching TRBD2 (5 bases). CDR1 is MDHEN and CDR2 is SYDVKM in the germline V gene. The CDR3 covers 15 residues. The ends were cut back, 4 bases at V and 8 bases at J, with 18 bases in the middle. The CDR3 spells CASSSPGDEADEQFF. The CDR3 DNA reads TGTGCCAGCAGTTCACCGGGCGACGAAGCGGATGAGCAGTTCTTC.

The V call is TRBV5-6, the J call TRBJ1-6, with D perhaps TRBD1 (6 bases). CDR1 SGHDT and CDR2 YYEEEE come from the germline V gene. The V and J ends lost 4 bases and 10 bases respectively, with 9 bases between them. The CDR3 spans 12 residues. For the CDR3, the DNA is TGTGCCAGCAGCCAACAGGGATCACCCCTCCACTTT. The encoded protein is CASSQQGSPLHF.

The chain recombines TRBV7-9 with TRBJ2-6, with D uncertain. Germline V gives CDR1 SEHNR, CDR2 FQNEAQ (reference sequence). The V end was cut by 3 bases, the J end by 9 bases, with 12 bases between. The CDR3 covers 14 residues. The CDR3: CASSLASRHNVLTF. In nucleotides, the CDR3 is TGTGCCAGCAGCTTGGCGAGCAGGCACAACGTCCTGACTTTC.

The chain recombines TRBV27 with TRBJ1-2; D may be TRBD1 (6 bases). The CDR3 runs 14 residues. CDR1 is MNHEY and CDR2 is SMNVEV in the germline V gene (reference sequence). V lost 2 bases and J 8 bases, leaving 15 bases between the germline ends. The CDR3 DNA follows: TGTGCCAGCAGTTTACTGGCAGGGGAGGGAGGCTACACCTTC. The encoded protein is CASSLLAGEGGYTF.

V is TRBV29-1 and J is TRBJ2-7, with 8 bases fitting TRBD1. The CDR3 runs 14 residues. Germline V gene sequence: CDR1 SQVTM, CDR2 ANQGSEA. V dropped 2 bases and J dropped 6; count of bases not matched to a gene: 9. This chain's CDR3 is CSVERTGQKSEQYF. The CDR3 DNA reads TGCAGCGTTGAAAGGACAGGGCAAAAGTCCGAGCAGTACTTC.